The next 13 T cell receptor beta chains were all read from a single sample in a study of sequential checkpoint blockade in melanoma. Measured with immunoSEQ multiplex PCR; TCRdb has only the in-frame clones, and not every one. This sample yields around 18,000 clones, of which about 69% are seen a single time; approximately 20% belongs to the top ten. Treatment of the sample: randomized to nivolumab then ipilimumab (arm A) or the reverse (arm B). This sample comprised CD8+ T cells sorted from blood (inferred from file names), obtained from a patient given nivolumab and ipilimumab in sequence. These receptors were obtained from a human donor with melanoma.

The gene calls are TRBV15 and TRBJ1-2; a weak D match, TRBD1 (6 bases). Trimming took 0 bases from V and 8 from J, leaving 13 bases between them. This CDR3 has 14 residues. Germline loops: CDR1 LNHNV, CDR2 YYDKDF (reference sequence). CDR3 in amino acids: CATSRDGDIRGYTF. For the CDR3, the DNA is TGTGCCACCAGCAGAGACGGGGACATTAGGGGCTACACCTTC.

The chain uses TRBV7-9 and TRBJ2-5; possible D gene TRBD2, 6 bases. CDR3 length equals 12 residues. The germline V and J ends were trimmed by 5 bases and 5 bases, with 9 bases remaining between them. The germline CDR1 and CDR2 sequences are SEHNR and FQNEAQ (reference sequence). The CDR3 region has the DNA TGTGCCAGCAGCCCGGGGAGGGAGACCCAGTACTTC. This encodes CASSPGRETQYF.

This chain connects TRBV30 to TRBJ1-5; 9 bases map to TRBD1. V shed 2 bases, J shed 4 bases, and the junction held 6 bases outside the gene matches. The CDR3 sequence is 15 residues long. Germline lookup yields CDR1 GTSNPN and CDR2 SVGIG (reference sequence). The CDR3 sequence is CAWSYRGPGNQPQHF. The CDR3 DNA follows: TGTGCCTGGAGTTACAGGGGGCCGGGGAATCAGCCCCAGCATTTT.

The chain employs TRBV19 and TRBJ1-1; 7 positions match TRBD1. The V gene's germline CDR1 is LNHDA and CDR2 SQIVND (reference sequence). Germline trimming cut 4 bases from V and 3 bases from J; bases unmatched to any gene: 14. This CDR3 has 17 amino acids. CDR3 nucleotides: TGTGCCAGTAGTACAGACAGGGAAACGACGGGGGACACTGAAGCTTTCTTT. This gives the protein CASSTDRETTGDTEAFF.

The chain couples TRBV7-6 to TRBJ1-1; a weak D match, TRBD1 (5 bases). V was trimmed by 1 base and J by 5 bases, leaving 11 bases between them. The CDR3 is 14 residues long. CDR1 is SGHVS and CDR2 is FNYEAQ in the germline V gene. The CDR3: CASSLDQGGTEAFF. CDR3 nucleotide sequence: TGTGCCAGCAGCTTAGACCAGGGAGGGACTGAAGCTTTCTTT.

The V call is TRBV11-2, the J call TRBJ2-2, with D possibly matching TRBD2 (6 bases). Germline V gene lookup returns CDR1 SGHAT and CDR2 FQNNGV. V lost 5 bases to trimming and J lost 2 bases, with 15 bases between them. The CDR3 spans 16 residues. For the CDR3, the DNA is TGTGCCAGCAGCCTAACAGCGGGTCCTAACACCGGGGAGCTGTTTTTT. This encodes CASSLTAGPNTGELFF.

A single count supports this clone. The CDR3 sequence: CASSLTPISYSTDTQYF. The CDR3 bases are TGTGCCAGCAGCTTAACCCCAATTAGCTATAGCACAGATACGCAGTATTTT. The chain combines TRBV7-3 with TRBJ2-3, with D uncertain. CDR3 length equals 17 residues. The V and J ends lost 0 bases and 0 bases respectively, with 13 bases between them. Germline V gene data show CDR1 as SGHTA and CDR2 as FQGTGA. Full variable domain (rest looked up from reference TRBV7-3 and TRBJ2-3): GAGVSQTPSNKVTEKGKYVELRCDPISGHTALYWYRQSLGQGPEFLIYFQGTGAADDSGLPNDRFFAVRPEGSVSTLKIQRTERGDSAVYLCASSLTPISYSTDTQYFGPGTRLTVL.

The chain couples TRBV9 to TRBJ2-1; 9 nucleotides line up with TRBD2. The CDR3 contains 17 residues. J lost 0 bases, V lost 0 bases, and 4 bases had no gene match. CDR1 and CDR2 (germline): SGDLS, YYNGEE. This CDR3 reads CASSVGPSGISYNEQFF. The DNA for the CDR3 is TGTGCCAGCAGCGTAGGTCCTAGCGGGATCTCCTACAATGAGCAGTTCTTC.

The chain couples TRBV30 to TRBJ2-7; a weak D match, TRBD2 (6 bases). CDR3 length: 15 residues. Per germline, CDR1 GTSNPN and CDR2 SVGIG (reference sequence). Trimming left V 0 bases short and J 6 bases short, with 18 bases between. Here the CDR3 reads CAWSVIRERLSEQYF. Here the CDR3 DNA reads TGTGCCTGGAGTGTAATTCGGGAGAGGCTCTCCGAGCAGTACTTC. The entire variable domain, with the rest obtained from reference TRBV30 and TRBJ2-7, is as follows: SQTIHQWPATLVQPVGSPLSLECTVEGTSNPNLYWYRQAAGRGLQLLFYSVGIGQISSEVPQNLSASRPQDRQFILSSKKLLLSDSGFYLCAWSVIRERLSEQYFGPGTRLTVT.

The chain is built from TRBV7-8 and TRBJ2-5; D is unresolved. CDR1 is SGHVS, CDR2 FQNEAQ, per germline. V lost 4 bases and J 3 bases, leaving 12 bases between the germline ends. The CDR3 totals 14 residues. The CDR3 DNA reads as TGTGCCAGCAGCTCGTTGACTGTAGAAGAGACCCAGTACTTC. Encoded protein: CASSSLTVEETQYF.

The chain recombines TRBV9 with TRBJ1-2; perhaps TRBD1 as D (5 bases). CDR1 and CDR2 from the germline V gene are SGDLS and YYNGEE. There are 17 residues in the CDR3. The V gene lost 1 base and the J gene lost 6 bases, with 22 bases spanning the gap. The CDR3: CASSVSGGAPRGNGYTF. CDR3 bases: TGTGCCAGCAGCGTATCAGGAGGGGCCCCTAGAGGAAATGGCTACACCTTC.

This chain joins TRBV7-2 and TRBJ1-4; D call uncertain. The CDR3 is 15 residues long. Germline loops: CDR1 SGHTA, CDR2 FQGNSA. The V end was cut by 1 base, the J end by 6 bases, with 12 bases between. CDR3 sequence reads: CASSLGARNDEKLFF. In DNA, the CDR3 is TGTGCCAGCAGCTTAGGGGCTCGGAACGATGAAAAACTGTTTTTT. The whole variable domain, remainder taken from reference TRBV7-2 and TRBJ1-4, is GAGVSQSPSNKVTEKGKDVELRCDPISGHTALYWYRQSLGQGLEFLIYFQGNSAPDKSGLPSDRFSAERTGGSVSTLTIQRTQQEDSAVYLCASSLGARNDEKLFFGSGTQLSVL.

The chain recombines TRBV4-1 with TRBJ1-1; D is perhaps TRBD1 (5 bases). Germline assignment: CDR1 MGHRA and CDR2 YSYEKL. The CDR3 runs 13 residues. The germline V and J ends were trimmed by 4 bases and 3 bases, with 9 bases remaining between them. The CDR3 coding sequence is TGCGCCAGCAGCCCTCAGGGTGACACTGAAGCTTTCTTT. It yields the protein CASSPQGDTEAFF.